This entry lists 12 T cell receptor beta chains sequenced from one sample in a study of Ad26.COV2.S vaccination and SARS-CoV-2 variants. Assay used: immunoSEQ multiplex PCR; TCRdb lists only in-frame clones, some missing. The top ten hold around 7% of the sample, which has about 400,000 clones, roughly four fifths seen once. This sample's treatment: some 19 received Ad26.COV2.S at low or high dose, single or two shots; a few received placebo; per-sample allocation not given. The investigators took samples on day 63 after the first vaccine or placebo injection. Specimen: peripheral blood, collected in a trial of Ad26.COV2.S vaccine versus placebo. These receptors all come from a person aged 18-65 years who received the Ad26.COV2.S COVID-19 vaccine or a placebo.

The gene calls are TRBV23-1 and TRBJ1-6; D gene ambiguous. TRBV23-1 falls under the ORF class, with uncertain function. V lost 8 bases and J 3 bases, leaving 11 bases between the germline ends. CDR3 size: 14 residues. CDR3 loop: CASLNRLYNSPLHF. CDR3 coding DNA: TGCGCCAGCTTAAACCGCCTCTATAATTCACCCCTCCACTTT.

The chain couples TRBV6-5 to TRBJ2-7, with D unclear. Germline CDR1 is MNHEY and CDR2 is SVGAGI. Trimming removed 8 bases from V and 4 bases from J, with 18 bases in between. This CDR3 has 14 amino acids. The CDR3 loop is CASGHSPRVYEQYF. The CDR3 DNA is TGTGCCAGCGGCCATAGCCCAAGGGTATACGAGCAGTACTTC.

This clone came up a few times. The chain joins TRBV2 to TRBJ2-2, with 13 bases fitting TRBD2. The CDR3 is made up of 15 amino acids. Germline V gene data show CDR1 as SNHLY and CDR2 as FYNNEI. V shed 9 bases, J shed 4 bases, and the junction held 5 bases outside the gene matches. This CDR3 reads CARPGTSGATGELFF. CDR3 sequence (DNA): TGTGCCAGACCAGGGACTAGCGGGGCCACCGGGGAGCTGTTTTTT.

The chain links TRBV6-5 to TRBJ1-1, with no clear D. Germline CDR1 MNHEY, CDR2 SVGAGI. Trimming pared 3 bases from V and 1 base from J, leaving 12 bases between. CDR3 length: 15 residues. The CDR3 loop is CASSYNPGPNTEAFF. The CDR3 nucleotides are TGTGCCAGCAGTTATAACCCAGGCCCGAACACTGAAGCTTTCTTT.

This clone was observed a handful of times. The chain couples TRBV18 to TRBJ2-5; TRBD2 is a possible D gene (6 bases). From germline, CDR1 is KGHSH and CDR2 LQKENI. The CDR3 runs to 14 residues. Between the trimmed V and J ends, which lost 6 bases and 5 bases, there was a span of 16 bases. CDR3 DNA: TGTGCCAGCTCCCGGGGGAGCCAAGGGGAGACCCAGTACTTC. Translation gives CASSRGSQGETQYF.

This clone has a single count. The V and J genes are TRBV12-5 and TRBJ1-4; the D gene is possibly TRBD1 (6 bases). Germline V lookup: CDR1 LGHNT, CDR2 FRNRAP. Trimming removed 1 base at V and 8 bases at J, with 11 bases between. The CDR3 is 14 residues long. The CDR3 DNA is TGTGCTAGTGGTTTGGGGAGGACAGAAGAAAAACTGTTTTTT. Its protein is CASGLGRTEEKLFF.

The CDR3 region has the DNA TGTGCCAGCAGTTATGTGGGGGTTAGCACAGATACGCAGTATTTT. Encoded protein: CASSYVGVSTDTQYF. The chain combines TRBV6-6 with TRBJ2-3; either TRBD1 or TRBD2 may supply D (5 bases each). The CDR3 has 15 residues. Germline CDR1 MNHNY, CDR2 SVGAGI (reference sequence). V dropped 3 bases and J dropped 0 bases, with 10 bases sitting between them.

The chain uses TRBV5-4 and TRBJ2-1; TRBD2 is a possible D gene (6 bases). V lost 6 bases and J 4 bases, leaving 17 bases between the germline ends. Germline CDR1 reads SGHNT; CDR2 reads YYREEE (reference sequence). CDR3 length: 15 amino acids. CDR3 DNA sequence: TGTGCCAGCACCCCACGGGGACTGGGGTACAATGAGCAGTTCTTC. This codes for CASTPRGLGYNEQFF.

The chain couples TRBV3-1 (or the pseudogene TRBV3-2) to TRBJ2-1, with a weak D call TRBD2 (5 bases). The length of the CDR3 is 12 residues. CDR1 and CDR2 (germline): LGHDT, YNNKEL (reference sequence). Trimming took 4 bases from V and 8 from J, leaving 9 bases between them. This chain's CDR3 is CASSRERYEQFF. In DNA form, the CDR3 reads TGTGCCAGCAGCCGGGAGAGGTATGAGCAGTTCTTC.

The V and J genes are TRBV27 and TRBJ2-1, with D possibly matching TRBD1 (5 bases). From germline, CDR1 is MNHEY and CDR2 SMNVEV (reference sequence). The CDR3 length is 17 residues. V was clipped by 5 bases and J by 1 base, with 18 bases between them. The CDR3 loop is CASSIQGQLGSYNEQFF. The CDR3 bases are TGTGCCAGCAGTATCCAGGGTCAATTGGGGTCCTACAATGAGCAGTTCTTC.

The chain has TRBV2 and TRBJ2-1, with TRBD2 identical over 14 bases. V dropped 4 bases and J dropped 7; count of bases not matched to a gene: 9. Germline V gene data show CDR1 as SNHLY and CDR2 as FYNNEI. The CDR3 contains 17 residues. This CDR3 reads CASSVGRLAGGQNEQFF. CDR3 DNA: TGTGCCAGCAGTGTGGGTCGACTAGCGGGGGGGCAAAATGAGCAGTTCTTC.

V and J are TRBV19 and TRBJ2-3, with D perhaps matching TRBD1 or TRBD2 (6 bases each). Germline assignment: CDR1 LNHDA and CDR2 SQIVND (reference sequence). V was pared by 4 bases and J by 5 bases, with 10 bases between. The CDR3 contains 13 residues. The CDR3 DNA is TGTGCCAGTAGTACCGGGGGCGTAGATACGCAGTATTTT. Amino acids: CASSTGGVDTQYF. The full variable domain, rest sourced from reference TRBV19 and TRBJ2-3, is DGGITQSPKYLFRKEGQNVTLSCEQNLNHDAMYWYRQDPGQGLRLIYYSQIVNDFQKGDIAEGYSVSREKKESFPLTVTSAQKNPTAFYLCASSTGGVDTQYFGPGTRLTVL.